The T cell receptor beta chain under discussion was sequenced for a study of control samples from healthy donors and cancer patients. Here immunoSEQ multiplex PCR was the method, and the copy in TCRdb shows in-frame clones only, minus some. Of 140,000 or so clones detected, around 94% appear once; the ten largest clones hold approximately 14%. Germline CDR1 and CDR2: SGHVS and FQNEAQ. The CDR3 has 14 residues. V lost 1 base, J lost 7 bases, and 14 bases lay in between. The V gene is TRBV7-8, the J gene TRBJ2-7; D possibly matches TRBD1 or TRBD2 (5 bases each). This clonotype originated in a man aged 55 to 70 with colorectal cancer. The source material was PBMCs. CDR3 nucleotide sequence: TGTGCCAGCAGCTTAGGGGGGAGCGTTTCTGAGCAGTACTTC. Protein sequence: CASSLGGSVSEQYF.